A single sample gave rise to the 8 T cell receptor beta chains below, sequenced in a study of blood T cell repertoires in COVID-19. TCRdb's copy holds only in-frame clones and misses some; the assay was immunoSEQ multiplex PCR. In the table there are some 320,000 clones, about nine tenths of which are singletons. The material sequenced was PBMCs or T cells enriched from blood (not recorded which). Receptors were obtained from a man aged 60 to 69 who had recovered from COVID-19.

CDR3 sequence reads: CAWTLTGASGYTF. The CDR3 DNA sequence: TGTGCCTGGACCCTGACAGGGGCCTCTGGCTACACCTTC. This chain links TRBV30 with TRBJ1-2, with TRBD1 matching 8 bases. CDR1 is GTSNPN and CDR2 is SVGIG in the germline V gene (reference sequence). The V segment lost 4 bases and the J segment 7 bases; nucleotides outside the gene matches: 8. CDR3 size: 13 residues.

The CDR3 DNA reads as TGTGCCAGCAGCGTAACAGGGGTAAGCAATCAGCCCCAGCATTTT. Its protein is CASSVTGVSNQPQHF. The chain is built from TRBV7-2 and TRBJ1-5, with 7 bases matching TRBD1. Germline CDR1 is SGHTA and CDR2 is FQGNSA. The V gene end was trimmed by 5 bases and the J gene end by 1 base; junction bases not matched to a gene: 5. The CDR3 extends over 15 amino acids.

The chain carries TRBV11-2 and TRBJ1-1; tentatively, D is TRBD1 (5 bases). The CDR3 loop spans 13 amino acids. The V and J ends lost 5 bases and 1 base respectively, with 8 bases between them. Germline CDR1 SGHAT, CDR2 FQNNGV. The CDR3 sequence: CASSGQGNTEAFF. CDR3 bases: TGTGCCAGCAGCGGGCAGGGGAACACTGAAGCTTTCTTT.

Regarding this clone: Other DNA sequences from this sample encode an identical CDR3 as well. The chain joins TRBV9 to TRBJ2-1; a possible D gene is TRBD1 (6 bases). Trimming removed 0 bases from V and 8 bases from J, with 6 bases in between. CDR3 length: 12 residues. Germline values: CDR1 SGDLS, CDR2 YYNGEE. The CDR3 region is CASSVDRDEQFF. CDR3 bases: TGTGCCAGCAGCGTAGACAGGGATGAGCAGTTCTTC.

This chain connects TRBV29-1 to TRBJ1-1; tentatively, D is TRBD1 (6 bases). Trimming removed 2 bases from V and 1 base from J, with 11 bases in between. Germline assignment: CDR1 SQVTM and CDR2 ANQGSEA. This CDR3 has 14 residues. The CDR3 coding sequence is TGCAGCGTTGAACCGGGACATCAGAACACTGAAGCTTTCTTT. Amino acids: CSVEPGHQNTEAFF.

The rearrangement joins TRBV7-8 to TRBJ1-2; TRBD1 is a possible D gene (5 bases). Between the trimmed V and J ends, which lost 2 bases and 7 bases, there was a span of 17 bases. Germline CDR1 reads SGHVS; CDR2 reads FQNEAQ. This CDR3 has 15 residues. The CDR3, as DNA: TGTGCCAGCAGCTTACAGGGTAGCGGAATAAGTGGCTACACCTTC. Its protein product is CASSLQGSGISGYTF.

The chain combines TRBV2 with TRBJ1-1; D may be TRBD1 (6 bases). This CDR3 region has 13 residues. The V and J ends lost 10 bases and 5 bases respectively, with 17 bases between them. Germline V gene lookup returns CDR1 SNHLY and CDR2 FYNNEI. The CDR3, as DNA: TGTGCCACCAAACCCAGGGGTAGGACTGAAGCTTTCTTT. As protein: CATKPRGRTEAFF. Looking up the rest from reference TRBV2 and TRBJ1-1 gives the full variable domain: EPEVTQTPSHQVTQMGQEVILRCVPISNHLYFYWYRQILGQKVEFLVSFYNNEISEKSEIFDDQFSVERPDGSNFTLKIRSTKLEDSAMYFCATKPRGRTEAFFGQGTRLTVV.

This clone was counted a single time. The chain employs TRBV30 and TRBJ1-4, with D possibly TRBD1 on 5 matching bases. CDR3 length: 13 residues. In germline, CDR1 is GTSNPN, CDR2 SVGIG (reference sequence). With 1 base removed from V and 7 bases from J, the gap between germline ends came to 10 bases. The CDR3 reads CAWSAQAREKLFF. For the CDR3, the DNA is TGTGCCTGGAGTGCACAGGCCCGTGAAAAACTGTTTTTT.